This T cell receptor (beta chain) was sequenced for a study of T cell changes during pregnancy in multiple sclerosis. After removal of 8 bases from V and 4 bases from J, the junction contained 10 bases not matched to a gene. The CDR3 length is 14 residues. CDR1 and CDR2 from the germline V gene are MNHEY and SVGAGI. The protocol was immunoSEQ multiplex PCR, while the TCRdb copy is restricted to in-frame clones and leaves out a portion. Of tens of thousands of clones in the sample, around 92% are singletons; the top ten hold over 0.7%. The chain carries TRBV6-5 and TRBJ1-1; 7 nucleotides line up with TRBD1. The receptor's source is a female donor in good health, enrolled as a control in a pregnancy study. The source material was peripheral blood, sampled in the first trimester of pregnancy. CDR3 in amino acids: CASCRDSLLTEAFF. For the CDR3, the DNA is TGTGCCAGCTGCCGGGACAGTCTTCTCACTGAAGCTTTCTTT.